Following are 28 T cell receptor beta chains from one sample sequenced in a study of molecular identifiers for immune sequencing clone quantification. Using its own MiXCR run on the PCR reads, TCRdb lists one record per CDR3 protein. The sample lists approximately 97,000 distinct CDR3 sequences, 20% to 25% seen once, with roughly 1% in the top ten. Sequencing used naive CD8+ T cells from blood, with Jurkat cell RNA spiked in. Subset in this sample: FACS-sorted CD8+CD4-CCR7+CD45RA+ naive T cells. The receptors stem from a human donor in good health. Some libraries in this study had Jurkat cell RNA spiked in.

Note on this clonotype: A much larger clone sits a single nucleotide away, making a read error possible. The V and J genes are TRBV29-1 and TRBJ2-1; no reliable D call. The CDR3 has 13 residues. Germline CDR1 SQVTM, CDR2 ANQGSEA. CDR3 coding DNA: TGCAGCGTCGAGGCGTGGGCCTACAATGTGCAGTTCTTC. It codes for CSVEAWAYNVQFF.

This clonotype was counted ten times or more. V and J are TRBV4-1 and TRBJ1-1; D is unclear. V was trimmed by 7 bases and J by 0 bases, leaving 6 bases between them. CDR1 is MGHRA, CDR2 YSYEKL, per germline. The CDR3 runs 12 residues. CDR3 nucleotide sequence: TGCGCCAGCACCTCTATGAACACTGAAGCTTTCTTT. It codes for CASTSMNTEAFF.

On this clonotype: It may be a read error: a sequence one base away is much more abundant. The chain carries TRBV20-1 and TRBJ2-7, with D maybe TRBD2 (6 bases). Germline values: CDR1 DFQATT, CDR2 SNEGSKA (reference sequence). Trimming took off 5 bases at V and 4 bases at J, with 12 bases between the two ends. CDR3 length: 12 amino acids. The CDR3 sequence: CSAWWGDYEQYF. Written as DNA, the CDR3 is TGCAGTGCTTGGTGGGGGGATTACGAGCAGTACTTC.

The sample holds many counts of this clonotype. The CDR3 reads CASSLEGLGSTDTQYF. The CDR3 DNA reads TGCGCCAGCAGCTTGGAAGGACTGGGTAGCACAGATACGCAGTATTTT. The chain has TRBV5-1 and TRBJ2-3; perhaps TRBD2 as D (5 bases). Germline V gene sequence: CDR1 SGHRS, CDR2 YFSETQ. The V end lost 0 bases, the J end lost 0 bases, and 11 bases lay between the germline ends. This CDR3 has 16 amino acids.

In its sample, this clonotype was seen many times. The CDR3 region is CASSQDRNAFSGNTIYF. In DNA form, the CDR3 reads TGCGCCAGCAGCCAAGATAGGAACGCCTTCTCTGGAAACACCATATATTTT. This chain connects TRBV4-3 to TRBJ1-3, with no clear D. This CDR3 spans 17 amino acids. Trimming shortened V by 0 bases and J by 0 bases, and 12 bases separated the two germline ends. Per the germline V gene, CDR1 is LGHNA and CDR2 is YSLEER.

Comment on this clonotype: This may come from a read error, since a much larger clone is one base off. This chain connects TRBV5-5 to TRBJ2-7, with D tentatively TRBD2 (6 bases). CDR1 and CDR2 from the germline V gene are SGHKS and YYEKEE (reference sequence). With 2 bases removed from V and 1 base from J, the gap between germline ends came to 13 bases. This CDR3 is 15 amino acids long. DNA of the CDR3: TGTGCCAGCAGCTTTGCGGGGCGGAGTTCCTACGAGCAGTACTTC. Amino acids: CASSFAGRSSYEQYF.

This clonotype was observed at least ten times. CDR3 in DNA: TGTGCCAGCAGCTTGGTCCGAAGCAATCAGCCCCAGCATTTT. Protein: CASSLVRSNQPQHF. The chain carries TRBV5-6 and TRBJ1-5; D ambiguous. Trimming took off 0 bases at V and 1 base at J, with 5 bases between the two ends. The CDR3 has 14 residues. Per the germline V gene, CDR1 is SGHDT and CDR2 is YYEEEE.

This clonotype was counted a few times. The rearrangement uses TRBV20-1 and TRBJ2-1; perhaps TRBD2 as D (5 bases). The CDR3 loop spans 15 amino acids. Trimming removed 0 bases from V and 2 bases from J, with 11 bases in between. The germline V gene encodes CDR1 DFQATT and CDR2 SNEGSKA (reference sequence). The CDR3 sequence is CSARDGGSAYNEQFF. The DNA of the CDR3 is TGCAGTGCTAGAGATGGTGGGAGTGCCTACAATGAGCAGTTCTTC.

This clonotype was counted at least ten times. V is TRBV7-9 and J is TRBJ2-3, with D perhaps TRBD2 (6 bases). The CDR3 is 14 residues long. The germline V gene has CDR1 SEHNR and CDR2 FQNEAQ (reference sequence). V gave up 4 bases and J gave up 2 bases, with 10 bases separating them. CDR3 DNA sequence: TGTGCCAGCAGCTCTCTAGCGACCACAGATACGCAGTATTTT. Its protein product is CASSSLATTDTQYF.

This clonotype was detected ten times or more. This chain uses TRBV4-1 with TRBJ1-5; D uncertain. The germline V and J ends were trimmed by 1 base and 2 bases, with 6 bases remaining between them. CDR3 length: 14 residues. Germline V gene data show CDR1 as MGHRA and CDR2 as YSYEKL. This CDR3 reads CASSQGSGNQPQHF. Here the CDR3 DNA reads TGCGCCAGCAGCCAAGGTAGTGGCAATCAGCCCCAGCATTTT.

This clonotype was seen more than once but under ten times. A single base separates this from a much larger clone, so it may be a read error. It is likely a read error, because the conserved phenylalanine at the end of the CDR3 is missing. This chain links TRBV29-1 with TRBJ2-7, with 7 bases fitting TRBD2. After removal of 6 bases from V and 7 bases from J, the junction contained 15 bases not matched to a gene. Germline CDR1 and CDR2: SQVTM and ANQGSEA. The CDR3 sequence is 14 residues long. The CDR3 DNA is TGCAGCGTCCTTCCTGTGGGGAGGGCGGCTGAGCAGTACCTC. Translated: CSVLPVGRAAEQYL.

This clonotype was picked up many times. The rearrangement joins TRBV5-6 to TRBJ1-6, with a tentative D call TRBD1 (5 bases). The germline V and J ends were trimmed by 4 bases and 7 bases, with 15 bases remaining between them. CDR3 length: 15 amino acids. The V gene's germline CDR1 is SGHDT and CDR2 YYEEEE. The CDR3: CASSGDGARNSPLHF. The DNA for the CDR3 is TGTGCCAGCAGCGGGGACGGAGCGAGAAATTCACCCCTCCACTTT.

This sequence joins TRBV19 and TRBJ2-1, with 7 bases fitting TRBD2. Germline V lookup: CDR1 LNHDA, CDR2 SQIVND (reference sequence). The V and J ends lost 0 bases and 5 bases, in that order; junction bases with no gene match: 1. The CDR3 has 14 residues. In DNA, the CDR3 is TGTGCCAGTAGTATAGACCTAGCGGACAATGAGCAGTTCTTC. Its translation: CASSIDLADNEQFF.

This clonotype has more than one count but fewer than ten. The rearrangement uses TRBV5-4 and TRBJ2-1; 8 bases are shared with TRBD1. The CDR3 extends over 13 amino acids. V lost 2 bases to trimming and J lost 9 bases; unmatched junction nucleotides: 4. Germline V gene data show CDR1 as SGHNT and CDR2 as YYREEE (reference sequence). The CDR3 region is CASSFGQGFEQFF. CDR3 DNA sequence: TGTGCCAGCAGCTTCGGACAGGGCTTTGAGCAGTTCTTC. Looking up the rest from reference TRBV5-4 and TRBJ2-1 gives the full variable domain: ETGVTQSPTHLIKTRGQQVTLRCSSQSGHNTVSWYQQALGQGPQFIFQYYREEENGRGNFPPRFSGLQFPNYSSELNVNALELDDSALYLCASSFGQGFEQFFGPGTRLTVL.

About this clonotype: Given a much more abundant clone one base away, this may be a read error. The conserved phenylalanine or tryptophan normally closing the CDR3 is absent here, so this likely arose from a read error. The J gene is TRBJ1-5, the V gene TRBV7-9; no firm D call. Germline CDR1 reads SEHNR; CDR2 reads FQNEAQ (reference sequence). The length of the CDR3 is 15 residues. V lost 5 bases, J lost 4 bases, and 15 bases lay in between. The CDR3 DNA follows: TGTGCCAGCAGCCCCACTTCCGAAGGAAATCAGCCCCAGCATTCT. Translation gives CASSPTSEGNQPQHS.

In this sample, this clonotype turned up many times. V and J are TRBV29-1 and TRBJ1-3; D call uncertain. This CDR3 has 14 residues. V lost 4 bases and J lost 0, with 10 bases in between. Germline V gene lookup returns CDR1 SQVTM and CDR2 ANQGSEA. The CDR3 spells CSVGDAGSGNTIYF. The CDR3 DNA reads TGCAGCGTTGGTGATGCGGGCTCTGGAAACACCATATATTTT.

Ten or more counts support this clonotype. This chain connects TRBV28 to TRBJ1-2; TRBD1 matches 11 bases. V gave up 7 bases and J gave up 3 bases; unmatched junction bases: 7. CDR1 is MDHEN and CDR2 is SYDVKM in the germline V gene. This CDR3 comprises 15 residues. This CDR3 reads CASKKGQGVYYGYTF. CDR3 bases: TGTGCCAGCAAAAAGGGACAGGGGGTTTACTATGGCTACACCTTC.

Regarding this clonotype: A single base separates this from a much larger clone, so it may be a read error. The rearrangement links TRBV27 to TRBJ1-1, with D uncertain. V lost 8 bases, J lost 7 bases, and 23 bases lay in between. The CDR3 covers 15 residues. CDR1 is MNHEY, CDR2 SMNVEV, per germline (reference sequence). CDR3 region: CASRLSSASALEAFF. CDR3 bases: TGTGCCAGCCGACTGAGTTCGGCCAGCGCCCTTGAAGCTTTCTTT.

The V call is TRBV4-3, the J call TRBJ1-4; 8 bases are a match to TRBD1. With V trimmed by 1 base and J by 4 bases, 2 bases remained unmatched. This CDR3 is built from 15 residues. Per germline, CDR1 LGHNA and CDR2 YSLEER. CDR3 loop: CASSQGTGSNEKLFF. The CDR3 DNA sequence: TGCGCCAGCAGCCAAGGGACAGGGAGTAATGAAAAACTGTTTTTT.

Points on this clonotype: This may arise from a read error, as a much more abundant clone is one base away. The chain combines TRBV2 with TRBJ2-2; maybe TRBD1 (5 bases). The V gene's germline CDR1 is SNHLY and CDR2 FYNNEI. V was cut by 8 bases and J by 0 bases, with 10 bases left in between. The CDR3 has 14 amino acids. CDR3 nucleotides: TGTGCCAGCGGGCTGGGGCCGAACACCGGGGAGCTGTTTTTT. Amino acid sequence: CASGLGPNTGELFF.

This clonotype came up a few times. The chain is built from TRBV3-1 and TRBJ2-5; tentative D call: TRBD2 (5 bases). The V end lost 0 bases, the J end lost 4 bases, and 12 bases lay between the germline ends. The CDR3 length is 15 residues. In germline, CDR1 is LGHDT, CDR2 YNNKEL (reference sequence). CDR3 sequence (DNA): TGTGCCAGCAGCCAAGACAAACACGGGATAGAGACCCAGTACTTC. The encoded protein is CASSQDKHGIETQYF.

This clonotype was counted ten times or more. This chain uses TRBV4-1 with TRBJ2-7; TRBD1 aligns across 7 bases. This CDR3 is built from 15 residues. The V gene's germline CDR1 is MGHRA and CDR2 YSYEKL. V lost 0 bases and J lost 5; bases outside the gene matches: 7. CDR3 DNA: TGCGCCAGCAGCCAAGATCCGACAACAGGGGACGAGCAGTACTTC. Translated: CASSQDPTTGDEQYF.

The chain carries TRBV29-1 and TRBJ1-2; D is possibly TRBD1 (5 bases). The CDR3 is made up of 15 amino acids. Trimming stripped 3 bases from V and 4 bases from J, with 18 bases between. Germline V gene sequence: CDR1 SQVTM, CDR2 ANQGSEA. CDR3 in DNA: TGCAGCGTTGATAGGACACGGGAGGCCTCCTATGGCTACACCTTC. This sequence encodes CSVDRTREASYGYTF.

This clonotype showed up many times. The J gene is TRBJ2-5, the V gene TRBV29-1; D is ambiguous. Germline V CDR1 and CDR2: SQVTM, ANQGSEA. The CDR3 spans 16 residues. V was cut by 7 bases and J by 0 bases, with 21 bases left in between. The CDR3 nucleotides read TGCAGCGCAAACGGCTTCCCCTCTTCGTACCAAGAGACCCAGTACTTC. Encoded protein: CSANGFPSSYQETQYF.

On this clonotype: This may stem from a read error, because a much larger clone lies one nucleotide away. The gene calls are TRBV7-6 and TRBJ1-4, with unresolved D. The V gene's germline CDR1 is SGHVS and CDR2 FNYEAQ. This CDR3 is 15 amino acids long. In DNA, the CDR3 is TGTGCCAGCAGCTTATATCCGGGTCGGGATGATAAACTGTTTTTT. It encodes CASSLYPGRDDKLFF.

For this clonotype: Mismatch with germline at one junction end may stem from a read error. The rearrangement uses TRBV20-1 and TRBJ2-6; D might be TRBD1 or TRBD2, each matching 5 bases. The CDR3 length is 17 residues. Germline CDR1 and CDR2: DFQATT and SNEGSKA (reference sequence). CDR3 region: CSAREGVPIGGATVLPF. The CDR3 coding sequence is TGCAGTGCTAGAGAGGGGGTTCCTATCGGTGGGGCCACCGTCCTGCCTTTC.

The chain recombines TRBV30 with TRBJ1-1; 9 bases line up with TRBD1. Trimming removed 4 bases from V and 8 bases from J; junction bases left unmatched: 11. The germline V gene encodes CDR1 GTSNPN and CDR2 SVGIG (reference sequence). This CDR3 comprises 14 residues. The CDR3 DNA sequence: TGTGCCTGGACGCCGGGACAGGGTTTCTTGGAAGCTTTCTTT. Its protein is CAWTPGQGFLEAFF.

Notes on this clonotype: The junction does not match germline at one end; this may be a read error. This chain connects TRBV7-6 to TRBJ2-3, with D perhaps TRBD1 (6 bases). Germline V gives CDR1 SGHVS, CDR2 FNYEAQ. This CDR3 is 16 amino acids long. CDR3 in DNA: TGTGCCAGCAGCCCAGGGGACACCCCTGGCACGGATACGCAGTATTTT. Protein product: CASSPGDTPGTDTQYF.